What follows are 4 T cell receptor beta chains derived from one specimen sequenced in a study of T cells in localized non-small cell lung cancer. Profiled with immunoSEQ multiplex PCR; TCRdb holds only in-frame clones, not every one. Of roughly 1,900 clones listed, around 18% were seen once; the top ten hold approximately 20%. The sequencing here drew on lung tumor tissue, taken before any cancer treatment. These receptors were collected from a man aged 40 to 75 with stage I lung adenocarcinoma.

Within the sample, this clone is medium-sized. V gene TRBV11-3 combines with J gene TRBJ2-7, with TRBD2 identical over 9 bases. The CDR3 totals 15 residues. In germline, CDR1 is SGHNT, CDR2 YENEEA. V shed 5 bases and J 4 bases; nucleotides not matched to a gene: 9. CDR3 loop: CASSPGGSGRYEQYF. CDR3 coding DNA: TGTGCCAGCAGCCCAGGGGGTAGCGGGAGATACGAGCAGTACTTC.

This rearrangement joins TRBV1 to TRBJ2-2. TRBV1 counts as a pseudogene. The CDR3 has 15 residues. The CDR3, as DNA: TGCGCCAGCAGCCAAGAAGGGACCCGGGGCGGGGAGCTGTTTTTT. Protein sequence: CASSQEGTRGGELFF.

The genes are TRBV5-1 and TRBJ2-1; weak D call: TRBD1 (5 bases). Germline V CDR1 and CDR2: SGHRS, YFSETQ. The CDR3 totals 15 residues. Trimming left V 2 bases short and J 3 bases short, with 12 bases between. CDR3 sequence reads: CASSLDGAGYNEQFF. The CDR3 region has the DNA TGCGCCAGCAGCTTAGATGGGGCAGGCTACAATGAGCAGTTCTTC.

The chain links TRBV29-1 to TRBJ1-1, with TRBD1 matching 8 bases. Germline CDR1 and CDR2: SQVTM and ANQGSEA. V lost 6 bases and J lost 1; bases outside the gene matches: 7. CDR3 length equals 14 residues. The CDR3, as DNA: TGCAGCGTCGGGGCAGGGGGCACGAACACTGAAGCTTTCTTT. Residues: CSVGAGGTNTEAFF.